This T cell receptor beta chain was obtained from a study of blood T cell repertoires in COVID-19. Germline CDR1 reads SNHLY; CDR2 reads FYNNEI. The CDR3 has 15 amino acids. Assay used: immunoSEQ multiplex PCR; TCRdb lists only in-frame clones, some missing. Altogether roughly 230,000 clones are present, approximately 89% being singletons, with the ten largest covering 4.6%. Points on this clone: Its ends do not fully match the called genes, so a read error is possible.

This rearrangement joins TRBV2 to TRBJ2-3; weak D call: TRBD2 (6 bases). The sample taken for sequencing was peripheral blood. The receptor was isolated from a woman aged 40 to 50 who had recovered from COVID-19. CDR3 DNA sequence: TGTGCCAGAAGTGAGGCGGCTAGCGGCACAGATACGCAGTATTTT. Amino acids: CARSEAASGTDTQYF.